This TCR beta chain comes out of a study of T-cell memory formation after mild COVID-19. Overall study: TCR clustering was largely donor specific. General study points: CD8+ contracting clones occupied EMRA, while CD4+ ones occupied mainly CM and EM. Later expanders leaned toward CD4+, whereas clones contracting from day 15 to 85 were balanced CD4/CD8. The pre-infection memory compartment contained some responding clones, suggesting cross-reactive memory joined.

Germline lookup yields CDR1 SGHRS and CDR2 YFSETQ. The V and J ends lost 7 bases and 0 bases, in that order; junction bases with no gene match: 8. The CDR3 totals 16 residues. TCRdb fed the 5' RACE reads into MiXCR, producing one record per CDR3 protein. The sample records about 430,000 distinct CDR3 sequences, roughly 26% being singletons. Only a few counts were recorded for this clonotype. Its antigen remains unknown. The receptor was isolated from an adult woman who had mild COVID-19 (a few samples of this study predate the infection). Cell type and time point are not known. Specimen: PBMCs or a T cell subset sorted from them (not recorded which). This sequence joins TRBV5-1 and TRBJ2-3, with 10 positions matching TRBD2. CDR3 sequence: CASGLAGAMSTDTQYF. CDR3 DNA sequence: TGCGCCAGCGGGCTAGCGGGGGCAATGAGCACAGATACGCAGTATTTT.